Below, 20 T cell receptor beta chains from the same sample are listed, as sequenced in a study of control samples from healthy donors and cancer patients. Method: immunoSEQ multiplex PCR; TCRdb's copy keeps in-frame clones and lacks some. The table lists tens of thousands of clones, around 87% of them singletons. Specimen: PBMCs. The source is a woman aged 40 to 50 with lung cancer.

This chain joins TRBV7-2 and TRBJ2-1, with D perhaps TRBD1 (5 bases). CDR3 size: 15 residues. V shed 0 bases and J shed 4 bases, with 10 bases lying between them. The germline V gene has CDR1 SGHTA and CDR2 FQGNSA. The CDR3 DNA is TGTGCCAGCAGCTTAGCGCAGGGTGTATACAATGAGCAGTTCTTC. This translates into CASSLAQGVYNEQFF.

This clone was detected only once. CDR3 loop: CASSYGTGDTEAFF. The CDR3 DNA is TGTGCCAGCAGTTACGGGACAGGGGACACTGAAGCTTTCTTT. The chain has TRBV6-2 or TRBV6-3 and TRBJ1-1; 10 nucleotides line up with TRBD1. V trimming: 2 bases; J trimming: 3 bases; junction bases outside the gene matches: 0. Germline V gene sequence: CDR1 MNHEY, CDR2 SVGEGT. This CDR3 is 14 amino acids long.

V and J are TRBV24-1 and TRBJ1-5; D gene unclear. In germline, CDR1 is KGHDR, CDR2 SFDVKD. V shed 3 bases and J shed 3 bases, with 8 bases lying between them. This CDR3 region has 14 residues. CDR3 amino acids: CATSDPDTNQPQHF. The CDR3 coding sequence is TGTGCCACCAGTGATCCAGACACCAATCAGCCCCAGCATTTT.

V usage is TRBV5-1 and J usage is TRBJ2-7; 7 bases agree with TRBD1. CDR1 and CDR2 (germline): SGHRS, YFSETQ. Trimming took 4 bases from V and 2 from J; bases not matched to a gene: 6. The CDR3 has 14 amino acids. CDR3 in DNA: TGCGCCAGCAGCCCGAGCGGACAGGCCTACGAGCAGTACTTC. Protein: CASSPSGQAYEQYF.

This clone was found once. The rearrangement uses TRBV30 and TRBJ2-7; D is possibly TRBD1 (5 bases). V shed 1 base and J shed 5 bases, with 15 bases lying between them. Germline CDR1 and CDR2: GTSNPN and SVGIG (reference sequence). The CDR3 extends over 14 amino acids. The CDR3 protein is CAWSAGQKVHEQYF. In DNA, the CDR3 is TGTGCCTGGAGTGCAGGACAAAAGGTCCACGAGCAGTACTTC.

The V and J genes are TRBV5-6 and TRBJ2-5, with 7 bases matching TRBD1. This CDR3 is built from 14 residues. Trimming cost V 4 bases and J 6 bases; bases outside gene matches: 9. Germline lookup yields CDR1 SGHDT and CDR2 YYEEEE. The CDR3 reads CASSLFDRAKTQYF. In DNA, the CDR3 is TGTGCCAGCAGCCTATTCGACAGGGCGAAGACCCAGTACTTC.

This clone has only one observation. This rearrangement joins TRBV6-5 to TRBJ2-1, with 9 bases that match TRBD1. This CDR3 comprises 14 residues. Germline V CDR1 and CDR2: MNHEY, SVGAGI. Germline trimming cut 6 bases from V and 5 bases from J; bases unmatched to any gene: 5. The DNA of the CDR3 is TGTGCCAGCAGACAGGACAGGGGACACAATGAGCAGTTCTTC. It yields the protein CASRQDRGHNEQFF.

Written as DNA, the CDR3 is TGCGCCAGCAGCCAAGAGTGGGGACAGGGCTACCGTAATTCACCCCTCCACTTT. Its translation is CASSQEWGQGYRNSPLHF. The gene calls are TRBV4-1 and TRBJ1-6; 9 nucleotides agree with TRBD1. V lost 0 bases to trimming and J lost 6 bases; unmatched junction nucleotides: 9. Germline CDR1 and CDR2: MGHRA and YSYEKL. The length of the CDR3 is 18 residues.

This clone came up a few times. This rearrangement joins TRBV4-3 to TRBJ1-3; 8 nucleotides align to TRBD1. Per germline, CDR1 LGHNA and CDR2 YSLEER. J gave up 4 bases and V 0 bases, and 2 bases lay outside the gene matches. The CDR3 has 15 residues. The CDR3 spells CASSQDWTGGNTIYF. The CDR3 DNA follows: TGCGCCAGCAGCCAAGATTGGACAGGGGGAAACACCATATATTTT.

The chain recombines TRBV5-1 with TRBJ2-7, with D maybe TRBD1 (6 bases). In germline, CDR1 is SGHRS, CDR2 YFSETQ. This CDR3 is 14 amino acids long. V was pared by 5 bases and J by 1 base, with 13 bases between. Here the CDR3 reads CASRQGQGSYEQYF. The CDR3 DNA sequence: TGCGCCAGCAGGCAGGGGCAAGGATCCTACGAGCAGTACTTC. Based on the CDR3 plus reference TRBV5-1 and TRBJ2-7, the full variable domain is KAGVTQTPRYLIKTRGQQVTLSCSPISGHRSVSWYQQTPGQGLQFLFEYFSETQRNKGNFPGRFSGRQFSNSRSEMNVSTLELGDSALYLCASRQGQGSYEQYFGPGTRLTVT.

The chain carries TRBV7-2 and TRBJ2-5, with D possibly TRBD1 on 5 matching bases. This CDR3 has 14 amino acids. Germline V gives CDR1 SGHTA, CDR2 FQGNSA. The germline V and J ends were trimmed by 2 bases and 2 bases, with 9 bases remaining between them. This chain's CDR3 is CASSLQGRQETQYF. In DNA form, the CDR3 reads TGTGCCAGCAGCTTACAGGGTAGGCAAGAGACCCAGTACTTC.

The chain is built from TRBV7-2 and TRBJ1-1; 8 bases are shared with TRBD1. Germline V gives CDR1 SGHTA, CDR2 FQGNSA. The CDR3 has 15 residues. The J segment lost 5 bases and the V segment lost 0 bases, leaving 5 bases of the junction unmatched. The CDR3 nucleotides are TGTGCCAGCAGCTTAGCGACAGGGGTTATAACTGAAGCTTTCTTT. Its translation is CASSLATGVITEAFF.

The rearrangement uses TRBV18 and TRBJ2-3, with D maybe TRBD2 (7 bases). Looked up from germline, CDR1 is KGHSH and CDR2 is LQKENI. Trimming took off 3 bases at V and 5 bases at J, with 12 bases between the two ends. The CDR3 sequence is 14 residues long. CDR3 sequence (DNA): TGTGCCAGCTCACCGGAGGGGGGGCAAGATACGCAGTATTTT. This encodes CASSPEGGQDTQYF.

The rearrangement links TRBV11-3 to TRBJ1-2; TRBD1 aligns across 10 bases. Germline V CDR1 and CDR2: SGHNT, YENEEA. The CDR3 is 13 amino acids. The junction had 2 bases not matched to a gene; V was cut back by 5 bases and J by 5 bases. For the CDR3, the DNA is TGTGCCAGCAGCCGGACAGGGGGGTATGGCTACACCTTC. This codes for CASSRTGGYGYTF.

This clone was recorded only once. V and J are TRBV18 and TRBJ1-4; D unclear. In germline, CDR1 is KGHSH, CDR2 LQKENI. This CDR3 has 13 amino acids. Between the trimmed V and J ends, which lost 6 bases and 5 bases, there was a span of 10 bases. CDR3 bases: TGTGCCAGCTCCCCAAAGGCCAATGAAAAACTGTTTTTT. This encodes CASSPKANEKLFF.

This rearrangement joins TRBV6-6 to TRBJ1-1; weak D call: TRBD1 (5 bases). This CDR3 spans 16 amino acids. Germline V gives CDR1 MNHNY, CDR2 SVGAGI (reference sequence). With 2 bases removed from V and 8 bases from J, the gap between germline ends came to 21 bases. The CDR3 nucleotides are TGTGCCAGCAGTTACGATAGGGGCTCAAACTACTACGAAGCTTTCTTT. As protein: CASSYDRGSNYYEAFF.

The table lists this clone with a few counts. The chain employs TRBV11-2 and TRBJ1-6, with a tentative D call TRBD1 (6 bases). Trimming cost V 0 bases and J 9 bases, with 9 bases left between them. The CDR3 is 14 amino acids. Germline V gene lookup returns CDR1 SGHAT and CDR2 FQNNGV. The CDR3 loop is CASSLDGGLSPLHF. CDR3 in DNA: TGTGCCAGCAGCTTAGACGGGGGCCTTTCACCCCTCCACTTT.

This chain links TRBV2 with TRBJ1-5; a possible D gene is TRBD1 (6 bases). This CDR3 has 14 residues. Germline lookup yields CDR1 SNHLY and CDR2 FYNNEI. V shed 2 bases and J shed 5 bases, with 10 bases lying between them. The CDR3 DNA follows: TGTGCCAGCAGTGAATTGTCAGGGGATCAGCCCCAGCATTTT. Protein sequence: CASSELSGDQPQHF.

The gene calls are TRBV20-1 and TRBJ2-7; D may be TRBD1 (6 bases). V lost 3 bases and J 4 bases, leaving 13 bases between the germline ends. Germline-derived CDR1 and CDR2 are DFQATT and SNEGSKA (reference sequence). The CDR3 runs 13 residues. CDR3 in DNA: TGCAGTGCTAGTTTGAGAGGGGGATACGAGCAGTACTTC. Protein sequence: CSASLRGGYEQYF.

The chain couples TRBV4-1 to TRBJ1-4, with TRBD1 matching over 7 bases. Trimming removed 3 bases from V and 5 bases from J; junction bases left unmatched: 3. Germline V gives CDR1 MGHRA, CDR2 YSYEKL. The CDR3 spans 14 residues. Written as DNA, the CDR3 is TGCGCCAGCAGCCAGGACAGGCGGAATGAAAAACTGTTTTTT. This gives the protein CASSQDRRNEKLFF.